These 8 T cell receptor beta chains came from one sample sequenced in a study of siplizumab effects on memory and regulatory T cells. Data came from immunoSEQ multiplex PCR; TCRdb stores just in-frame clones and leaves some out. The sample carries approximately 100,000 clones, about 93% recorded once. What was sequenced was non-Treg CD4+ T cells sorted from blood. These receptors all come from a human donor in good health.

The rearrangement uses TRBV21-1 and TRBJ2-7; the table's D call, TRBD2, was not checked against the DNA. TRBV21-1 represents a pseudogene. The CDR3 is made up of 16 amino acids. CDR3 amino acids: CASSKPSGGGSCEQYF. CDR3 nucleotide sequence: TGTGCCAGCAGCAAACCCTCAGGCGGGGGGTCTTGCGAGCAGTACTTC.

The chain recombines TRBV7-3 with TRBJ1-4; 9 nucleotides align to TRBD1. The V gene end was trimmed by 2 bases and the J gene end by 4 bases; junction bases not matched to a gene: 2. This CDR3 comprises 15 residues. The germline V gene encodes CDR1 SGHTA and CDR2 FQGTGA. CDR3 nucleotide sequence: TGTGCCAGCAGCTTAGGGACAGGGCTTAATGAAAAACTGTTTTTT. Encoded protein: CASSLGTGLNEKLFF.

In nucleotides, the CDR3 is TGCGCCAGCAGCCAAGAGGGCAGGGACACTGAAGCTTTCTTT. This sequence encodes CASSQEGRDTEAFF. The genes are TRBV4-3 and TRBJ1-1, with a possible D match to TRBD1 (5 bases). The CDR3 extends over 14 amino acids. Trimming removed 0 bases at V and 3 bases at J, with 8 bases between. CDR1 is LGHNA, CDR2 YSLEER, per germline.

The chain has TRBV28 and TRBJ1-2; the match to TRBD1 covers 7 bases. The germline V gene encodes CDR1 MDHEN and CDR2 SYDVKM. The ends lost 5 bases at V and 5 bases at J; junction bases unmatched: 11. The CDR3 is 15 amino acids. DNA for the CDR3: TGTGCCAGCAGTACATCCGCGGGACAGTCTTATGGCTACACCTTC. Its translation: CASSTSAGQSYGYTF.

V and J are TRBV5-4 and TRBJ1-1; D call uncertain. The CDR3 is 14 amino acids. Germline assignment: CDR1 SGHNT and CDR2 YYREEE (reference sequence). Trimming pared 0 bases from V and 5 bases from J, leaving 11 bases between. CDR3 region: CASSLGAGETEAFF. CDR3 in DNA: TGTGCCAGCAGCTTGGGGGCCGGGGAGACTGAAGCTTTCTTT.

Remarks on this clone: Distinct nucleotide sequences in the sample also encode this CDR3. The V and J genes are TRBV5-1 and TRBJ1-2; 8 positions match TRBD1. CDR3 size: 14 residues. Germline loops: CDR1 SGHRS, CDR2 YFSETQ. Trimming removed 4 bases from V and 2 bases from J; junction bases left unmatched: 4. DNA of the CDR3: TGCGCCAGCAGCCCCGGACAGGGAAACTATGGCTACACCTTC. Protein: CASSPGQGNYGYTF. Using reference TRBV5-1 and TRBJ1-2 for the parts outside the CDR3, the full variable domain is KAGVTQTPRYLIKTRGQQVTLSCSPISGHRSVSWYQQTPGQGLQFLFEYFSETQRNKGNFPGRFSGRQFSNSRSEMNVSTLELGDSALYLCASSPGQGNYGYTFGSGTRLTVV.

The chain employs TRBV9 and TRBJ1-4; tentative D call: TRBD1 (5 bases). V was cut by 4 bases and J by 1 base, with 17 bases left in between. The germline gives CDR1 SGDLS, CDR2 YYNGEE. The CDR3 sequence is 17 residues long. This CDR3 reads CASSKHGTGKTNEKLFF. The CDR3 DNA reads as TGTGCCAGCAGCAAACATGGGACCGGGAAAACTAATGAAAAACTGTTTTTT.

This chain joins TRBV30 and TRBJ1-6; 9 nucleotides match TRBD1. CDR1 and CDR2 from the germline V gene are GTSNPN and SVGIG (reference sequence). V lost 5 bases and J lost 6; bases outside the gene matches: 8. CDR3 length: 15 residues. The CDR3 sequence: CAWGRGTGFNSPLHF. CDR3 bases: TGTGCCTGGGGGCGAGGGACAGGGTTTAATTCACCCCTCCACTTT.